This T cell receptor (beta chain) derives from a study of T cell changes during pregnancy in multiple sclerosis. TCRdb's copy holds only in-frame clones and misses some; the assay was immunoSEQ multiplex PCR. This repertoire shows about 44,000 clones, 85% to 95% found once; its top ten account for roughly 0.52%. The CDR3 loop spans 15 amino acids. Germline CDR1 reads MDHEN; CDR2 reads SYDVKM. V lost 6 bases to trimming and J lost 2 bases, with 11 bases between them. The rearrangement uses TRBV28 and TRBJ2-6; possible D gene TRBD1, 5 bases. Sequenced here: CD4+ T cells from peripheral blood mononuclear cells, sampled in the third trimester of pregnancy. The TCR was taken from a female donor with multiple sclerosis, enrolled in a pregnancy study. CDR3 in amino acids: CASSAPGTGANVLTF. The CDR3 region has the DNA TGTGCCAGCAGCGCCCCAGGGACTGGGGCCAACGTCCTGACTTTC.